The clone carrying this T cell receptor (beta chain) was counted many times. Antigen specificity is unknown. Doses given second, at about 4 or about 12 weeks, were pooled. Assay: immunoSEQ multiplex PCR; the TCRdb copy retains only in-frame clones and omits some. The repertoire consists of 95,000 to 110,000 clones, with around nine tenths occurring once and the leading ten covering roughly 6%. These data belong to a study of T cell responses to AZD1222 COVID-19 vaccine. Points from the study as a whole: Clonal diversity may have been underestimated in mostly white British donors. Vaccine-associated CD4 TCRs ranged over spike, dominating at 160-218 and 743-854. Once two AZD1222 doses were given, Spike-specific TCR breadth and depth went up.

V was pared by 7 bases and J by 3 bases, with 19 bases between. The CDR3 runs 16 residues. Per the germline V gene, CDR1 is LNHDA and CDR2 is SQIVND (reference sequence). The receptor was isolated from an adult who received the AZD1222 COVID-19 vaccine. Sequencing was performed on peripheral blood, taken 28 days after the second AZD1222 dose. V is TRBV19 and J is TRBJ2-1; D is possibly TRBD1 (5 bases). The CDR3 sequence is CASTRVAGRDYNEQFF. In DNA, the CDR3 is TGTGCCAGTACTAGGGTGGCAGGGCGAGACTACAATGAGCAGTTCTTC. Looking up the rest from reference TRBV19 and TRBJ2-1 gives the full variable domain: DGGITQSPKYLFRKEGQNVTLSCEQNLNHDAMYWYRQDPGQGLRLIYYSQIVNDFQKGDIAEGYSVSREKKESFPLTVTSAQKNPTAFYLCASTRVAGRDYNEQFFGPGTRLTVL.